Listed below are T cell receptor beta chains from one sample, sequenced in a study of shared clonotypes between healthy human individuals. Sequencing used immunoSEQ multiplex PCR; TCRdb keeps in-frame clones, though not all of them. The repertoire includes over 1.5 million clones, under 99% of them detected once, and 0.4% to 0.55% sits in the top ten. The source material was naive CD4+ T cells sorted from blood. The receptors originated from a man aged 25 to 40 in good health. Each CDR3 is given with its conserved first and last residue. Each record gives: clone size, D gene, V gene, J gene, CDR3 protein, CDR3 DNA. The D gene is left open where the match is weak. The size entry is marked missing in some rows and otherwise reads once, few, many or a size class.

NA,TRBD2,TRBV5-1,TRBJ2-1,CASSSNLAGGPSEQFF,TGCGCCAGCAGCTCGAACCTAGCGGGAGGGCCAAGTGAGCAGTTCTTC
NA,TRBD2,TRBV5-1,TRBJ2-5,CASSIGLAGNLETQYF,TGCGCCAGCAGCATTGGACTAGCGGGAAATTTAGAGACCCAGTACTTC
NA,NA,TRBV9,TRBJ1-4,CASSVSGQREKLFF,TGTGCCAGCAGCGTATCTGGACAGCGTGAAAAACTGTTTTTT
NA,NA,TRBV7-9,TRBJ1-5,CASSLTGEPQHF,TGTGCCAGCAGCTTGACGGGGGAGCCCCAGCATTTT
NA,NA,TRBV6-5,TRBJ2-7,CASGPGPTYEQYF,TGTGCCAGCGGACCGGGACCGACCTACGAGCAGTACTTC
once,TRBD2,TRBV7-8,TRBJ2-7,CASSPSLRGSGYEQYF,TGTGCCAGCAGCCCCTCCCTCCGCGGGAGCGGGTACGAGCAGTACTTC
NA,NA,TRBV5-4,TRBJ2-7,CASSSVGALNEQYF,TGTGCCAGCAGCTCCGTGGGGGCGTTGAACGAGCAGTACTTC
NA,TRBD1,TRBV2,TRBJ1-5,CASRGTGANQPQHF,TGTGCCAGCAGGGGGACAGGGGCAAATCAGCCCCAGCATTTT
NA,NA,TRBV15,TRBJ2-3,CATSTHITGGGTDTQYF,TGTGCCACCAGCACCCACATAACGGGGGGCGGCACAGATACGCAGTATTTT
NA,TRBD2,TRBV4-2,TRBJ2-6,CASSQETSGSSGANVLTF,TGTGCCAGCAGCCAGGAGACTAGCGGGAGCTCTGGGGCCAACGTCCTGACTTTC
NA,TRBD2,TRBV6-5,TRBJ2-7,CASRELGLADYEQYF,TGTGCCAGCAGAGAACTGGGACTAGCGGATTACGAGCAGTACTTC
once,NA,TRBV7-8,TRBJ1-3,CASRPASGNTIYF,TGTGCCAGCAGGCCGGCCTCTGGAAACACCATATATTTT
NA,NA,TRBV2,TRBJ1-1,CASSVGSNTEAFF,TGTGCCAGCAGTGTGGGTTCTAACACTGAAGCTTTCTTT
NA,TRBD2,TRBV9,TRBJ2-1,CASSVGVSGNRYNEQFF,TGTGCCAGCAGCGTAGGGGTTAGCGGGAATAGATACAATGAGCAGTTCTTC
NA,TRBD2,TRBV5-1,TRBJ2-7,CASSLSTLAGGPITTYEQYF,TGCGCCAGCAGCCTCTCCACATTAGCGGGAGGGCCTATTACGACCTACGAGCAGTACTTC
NA,NA,TRBV15,TRBJ2-3,CATFGGTTDTQYF,TGTGCCACCTTTGGCGGGACCACAGATACGCAGTATTTT
NA,NA,TRBV7-6,TRBJ2-1,CASSLVGPYGDEQFF,TGTGCCAGCAGCTTAGTGGGCCCCTACGGGGATGAGCAGTTCTTC
NA,TRBD2,TRBV19,TRBJ2-7,CASSPGRDYRSYEQYF,TGTGCCAGTAGTCCCGGGCGGGACTACCGATCCTACGAGCAGTACTTC
NA,TRBD2,TRBV5-4,TRBJ2-3,CASSRRLAGDPDTQYF,TGTGCCAGCAGCCGGAGACTAGCGGGAGATCCAGATACGCAGTATTTT
NA,TRBD1,TRBV6-5,TRBJ2-2,CASSYSETGAGELFF,TGTGCCAGCAGTTACTCAGAGACAGGGGCCGGGGAGCTGTTTTTT
NA,NA,TRBV5-1,TRBJ2-2,CASRDQTNTGELFF,TGCGCCAGTCGAGACCAAACGAACACCGGGGAGCTGTTTTTT
NA,NA,TRBV27,TRBJ1-3,CASSSDRAGNTIYF,TGTGCCAGCAGCAGCGACCGCGCGGGAAACACCATATATTTT
NA,TRBD1,TRBV4-1,TRBJ2-7,CASSQPGTGGGEQYF,TGCGCCAGCAGCCAACCCGGGACAGGGGGCGGCGAGCAGTACTTC
NA,TRBD2,TRBV19,TRBJ2-7,CASSSRLAGVLEQYF,TGTGCCAGTAGTTCGCGACTAGCGGGAGTCCTCGAGCAGTACTTC
NA,TRBD1,TRBV6-1,TRBJ2-1,CASSAQIPGTVGLGYNEQFF,TGTGCCAGCAGTGCCCAAATTCCTGGGACAGTGGGCCTCGGATACAATGAGCAGTTCTTC
NA,NA,TRBV6-5,TRBJ1-3,CASRNRVSGNTIYF,TGTGCCAGCAGAAACAGGGTTTCTGGAAACACCATATATTTT
NA,NA,TRBV5-1,TRBJ1-5,CASSLEGSSNQPQHF,TGCGCCAGCAGCTTGGAAGGGAGTAGCAATCAGCCCCAGCATTTT
NA,NA,TRBV7-6,TRBJ2-6,CASSLRGSGANVLTF,TGTGCCAGCAGCCTGCGGGGTTCTGGGGCCAACGTCCTGACTTTC
NA,NA,TRBV28,TRBJ2-7,CASRWGSLYEQYF,TGTGCCAGCAGGTGGGGCTCCCTCTACGAGCAGTACTTC
once,NA,TRBV25-1,TRBJ1-1,CASSGGPSEAFF,TGTGCCAGCAGTGGGGGACCCAGCGAGGCTTTCTTT
once,NA,TRBV7-9,TRBJ1-3,CASSRSGDTIYF,TGTGCCAGCAGCCGATCTGGGGACACCATATATTTT